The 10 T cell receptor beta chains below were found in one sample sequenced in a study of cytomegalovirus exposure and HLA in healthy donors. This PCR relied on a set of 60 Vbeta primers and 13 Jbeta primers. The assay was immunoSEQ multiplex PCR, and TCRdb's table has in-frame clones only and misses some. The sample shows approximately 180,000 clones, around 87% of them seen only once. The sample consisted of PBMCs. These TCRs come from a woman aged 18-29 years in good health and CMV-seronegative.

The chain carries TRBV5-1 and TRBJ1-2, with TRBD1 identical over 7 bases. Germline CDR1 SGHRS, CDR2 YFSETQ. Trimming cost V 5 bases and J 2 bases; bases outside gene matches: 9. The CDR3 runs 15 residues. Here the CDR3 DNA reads TGCGCCAGCAGTTTTTCCCTACAGGGGAACTATGGCTACACCTTC. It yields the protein CASSFSLQGNYGYTF. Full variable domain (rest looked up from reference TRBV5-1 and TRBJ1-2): KAGVTQTPRYLIKTRGQQVTLSCSPISGHRSVSWYQQTPGQGLQFLFEYFSETQRNKGNFPGRFSGRQFSNSRSEMNVSTLELGDSALYLCASSFSLQGNYGYTFGSGTRLTVV.

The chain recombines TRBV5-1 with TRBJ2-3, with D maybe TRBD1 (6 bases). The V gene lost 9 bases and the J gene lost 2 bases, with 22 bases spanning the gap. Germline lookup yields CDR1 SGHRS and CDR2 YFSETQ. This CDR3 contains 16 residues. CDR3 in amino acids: CATTRERDNLTDTQYF. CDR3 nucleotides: TGCGCCACCACCCGCGAACGGGACAATCTCACAGATACGCAGTATTTT.

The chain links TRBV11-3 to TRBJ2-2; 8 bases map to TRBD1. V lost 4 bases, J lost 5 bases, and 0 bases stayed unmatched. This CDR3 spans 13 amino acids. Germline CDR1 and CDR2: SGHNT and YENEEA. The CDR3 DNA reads TGTGCCAGCAGCTGGGACAGGACCGGGGAGCTGTTTTTT. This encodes CASSWDRTGELFF. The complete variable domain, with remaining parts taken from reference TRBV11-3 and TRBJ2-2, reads EAGVVQSPRYKIIEKKQPVAFWCNPISGHNTLYWYLQNLGQGPELLIRYENEEAVDDSQLPKDRFSAERLKGVDSTLKIQPAELGDSAVYLCASSWDRTGELFFGEGSRLTVL.

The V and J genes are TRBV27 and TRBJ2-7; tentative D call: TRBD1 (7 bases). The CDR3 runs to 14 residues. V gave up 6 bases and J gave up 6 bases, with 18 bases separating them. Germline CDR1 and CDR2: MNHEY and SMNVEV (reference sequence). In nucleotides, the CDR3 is TGTGCCAGCAGCCCCCAGGGGGGTTTAGGCGAGCAGTACTTC. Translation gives CASSPQGGLGEQYF.

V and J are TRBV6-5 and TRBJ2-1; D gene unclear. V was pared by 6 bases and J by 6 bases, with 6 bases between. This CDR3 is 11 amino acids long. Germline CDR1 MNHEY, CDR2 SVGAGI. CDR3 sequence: CASRLLNEQFF. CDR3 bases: TGTGCCAGCAGACTACTCAATGAGCAGTTCTTC.

DNA for the CDR3: TGTGCCAGCAGTTACTCTACTAGCATAGTGGAGACCCAGTACTTC. Translated, it gives CASSYSTSIVETQYF. V usage is TRBV6-5 and J usage is TRBJ2-5, with TRBD2 as a possible D gene (6 bases). CDR1 and CDR2 (germline): MNHEY, SVGAGI. The CDR3 is 15 amino acids. Trimming pared 0 bases from V and 5 bases from J, leaving 13 bases between.

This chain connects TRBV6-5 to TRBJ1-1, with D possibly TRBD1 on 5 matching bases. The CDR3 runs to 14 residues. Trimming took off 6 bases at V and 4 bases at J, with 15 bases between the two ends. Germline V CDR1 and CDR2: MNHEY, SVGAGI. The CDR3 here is CASRGGPGGTEAFF. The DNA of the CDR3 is TGTGCCAGCAGGGGGGGACCTGGGGGCACTGAAGCTTTCTTT.

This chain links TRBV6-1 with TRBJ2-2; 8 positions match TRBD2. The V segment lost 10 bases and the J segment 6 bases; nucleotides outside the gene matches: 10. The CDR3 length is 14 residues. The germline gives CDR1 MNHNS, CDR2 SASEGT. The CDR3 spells CAISGGGIPGELFF. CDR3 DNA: TGTGCCATCTCGGGAGGGGGGATTCCCGGGGAGCTGTTTTTT.

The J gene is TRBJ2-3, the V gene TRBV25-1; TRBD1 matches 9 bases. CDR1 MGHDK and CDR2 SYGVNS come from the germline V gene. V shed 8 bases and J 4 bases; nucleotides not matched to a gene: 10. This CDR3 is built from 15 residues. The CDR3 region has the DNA TGTGCCAGCGGCCTTAGACAGGGGGTATCAGATACGCAGTATTTT. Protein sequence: CASGLRQGVSDTQYF.

The CDR3 spells CAIRENREAFF. The CDR3 DNA reads as TGTGCCATCAGGGAGAACCGGGAAGCTTTCTTT. J is TRBJ1-1 and V is TRBV10-3; D is ambiguous. V lost 6 bases, J lost 8 bases, and 10 bases lay in between. The CDR3 is 11 residues long. Germline V gives CDR1 ENHRY, CDR2 SYGVKD.